This TCR beta chain was sequenced in a study of blood T cell repertoires in COVID-19. About the study: Italy, Spain and the United States were the sources of the convalescent and acute COVID-19 samples. The cDNA or gDNA used as material had been derived from T cells, B-cell-depleted T cells, or PBMCs.

Original processing methods: Amplification with reference gene primers provided the estimates of nucleated cell counts. TCRdb keeps only in-frame clones here, not all; method: immunoSEQ multiplex PCR. V and J calls and clone size come straight from that table; D and trimming were deduced from the DNA. The sample has about 72,000 clones, 82% seen once. This clone was recorded once. Looked up from germline, CDR1 is SQVTM and CDR2 is ANQGSEA. Trimming pared 3 bases from V and 0 bases from J, leaving 15 bases between. This CDR3 is built from 15 residues. The chain uses TRBV29-1 and TRBJ2-7; a weak D match, TRBD2 (5 bases). Material for sequencing was peripheral blood. This clonotype was obtained from a human donor in a cohort sampled during active COVID-19. DNA for the CDR3: TGCAGCGTTGAGATACCGGGATCTAGCTCCTACGAGCAGTACTTC. This gives the protein CSVEIPGSSSYEQYF.